What follows is one TCR beta chain and its context. What it binds is not known. The PCR employed 60 Vbeta primers together with 13 Jbeta primers. TCRdb's copy holds only in-frame clones and misses some; the assay was immunoSEQ multiplex PCR. The table includes roughly 60,000 clones, 70% to 80% detected once. Losses at the gene ends were 3 bases for V and 9 bases for J; bases not matched to a gene: 13. The CDR3 spans 16 residues. Germline CDR1 reads SGHTS; CDR2 reads YDEGEE. The data belong to a study of cytomegalovirus exposure and HLA in healthy donors. Overall study results and limits: Most subjects' HLA-A and HLA-B alleles were reportedly predicted from TCR beta sequences. Common viral pathogens (according to a later analysis) appeared linked to several of the most significant clusters. V- and J-gene trimming of TCR beta was linked (in a later analysis) to a missense DCLRE1C variant.

This sequence joins TRBV5-8 and TRBJ2-1, with 9 bases identical to TRBD2. The sample taken for sequencing was PBMCs. The source is a female donor in good health and CMV-seronegative. In DNA form, the CDR3 reads TGTGCCAGCAGCTCCCGGGGCGGGGGGGGACGCGGTGAGCAGTTCTTC. It specifies CASSSRGGGGRGEQFF.